Listed below are T cell receptor beta chains from one sample, sequenced in a study of Ad26.COV2.S vaccination and SARS-CoV-2 variants. Profiling relied on immunoSEQ multiplex PCR, and the TCRdb table lists in-frame clones only, not all of them. The sample lists hundreds of thousands of clones; 89% were seen once. This sample comprised peripheral blood, obtained in a trial of Ad26.COV2.S vaccine versus placebo. These receptors came from a person aged 18-65 years who received the Ad26.COV2.S COVID-19 vaccine or a placebo. Each CDR3 is given with its conserved first and last residue. The D gene is left open where the match is weak. The size field is filled for only some rows; it gives once, few, many or a size class.

abundance	v_gene	d_gene	j_gene	CDR3aa	CDR3nt
-	TRBV2	-	TRBJ1-4	CASGQGPQEKLFF	TGTGCCAGCGGTCAGGGGCCGCAAGAAAAACTGTTTTTT
-	TRBV6-1	-	TRBJ1-1	CASSEVRVAEAFF	TGTGCCAGCAGTGAAGTTCGGGTCGCTGAAGCTTTCTTT
few	TRBV4-2	TRBD1	TRBJ2-1	CASSRGQGPSNNEQFF	TGTGCCAGCAGCCGAGGACAGGGGCCCTCCAACAATGAGCAGTTCTTC
-	TRBV10-3	TRBD2	TRBJ2-7	CAISEWKGGSGGEREQYF	TGTGCCATCAGTGAGTGGAAAGGCGGGAGTGGAGGGGAGCGCGAGCAGTACTTC
-	TRBV5-1	TRBD2	TRBJ2-3	CASSRNSGGNTDTQYF	TGCGCCAGCAGCCGGAATAGCGGGGGTAACACAGATACGCAGTATTTT
-	TRBV4-2	TRBD1	TRBJ1-1	CASSQDEEGATEAFF	TGTGCCAGCAGCCAAGATGAAGAGGGGGCCACTGAAGCTTTCTTT
-	TRBV11-3	TRBD1	TRBJ1-5	CASSLEGTGLPNSNQPQHF	TGTGCCAGCAGCTTAGAGGGGACAGGGTTGCCGAATAGCAATCAGCCCCAGCATTTT
-	TRBV6-5	TRBD1	TRBJ1-2	CASSWRTGGGYTF	TGTGCCAGCAGCTGGAGGACAGGGGGTGGCTACACCTTC
-	TRBV21-1	-	TRBJ1-3	CASSNRKGAHGNTIYF	TGTGCCAGCAGCAACCGGAAAGGGGCACATGGAAACACCATATATTTT
-	TRBV5-1	-	TRBJ2-2	CASSRGGGAETGELFF	TGCGCCAGCAGCCGAGGAGGGGGCGCAGAAACCGGGGAGCTGTTTTTT
-	TRBV28	-	TRBJ2-5	CASSLQGLGPLKETQYF	TGTGCCAGCAGTTTACAGGGCCTGGGCCCGTTAAAAGAGACCCAGTACTTC
-	TRBV13	TRBD1	TRBJ2-7	CASSQKQGPYEQYF	TGTGCCAGCAGCCAAAAACAGGGGCCCTACGAGCAGTACTTC
-	TRBV9	-	TRBJ1-6	CASSSRPGVGNSPLHF	TGTGCCAGCAGCTCACGGCCCGGGGTTGGGAATTCACCCCTCCACTTT
-	TRBV7-2	-	TRBJ1-4	CASSPQGLANEKLFF	TGTGCCAGCAGCCCCCAGGGTCTGGCTAATGAAAAACTGTTTTTT
-	TRBV2	TRBD1	TRBJ1-1	CASSDGTGATEAFF	TGTGCCAGCAGTGATGGGACAGGGGCCACTGAAGCTTTCTTT
-	TRBV9	TRBD1	TRBJ1-3	CASSPGSGGENTIYF	TGTGCCAGCAGCCCTGGGTCAGGGGGGGAAAACACCATATATTTT
-	TRBV7-2	-	TRBJ1-3	CASSLRNGNTIYF	TGTGCCAGCAGCTTAAGAAATGGAAACACCATATATTTT
-	TRBV7-2	-	TRBJ2-5	CASSFAREETQYF	TGTGCCAGCAGCTTCGCCAGGGAAGAGACCCAGTACTTC
-	TRBV11-2	TRBD1	TRBJ1-2	CASSSRAGTGVGYTF	TGTGCCAGCAGCTCACGAGCCGGGACAGGGGTTGGCTACACCTTC
-	TRBV5-4	-	TRBJ1-2	CASSSATAVPYGYTF	TGTGCCAGCAGCTCCGCCACAGCCGTTCCCTATGGCTACACCTTC
-	TRBV6-6	-	TRBJ1-2	CASRPTDPSRDGYTF	TGTGCCAGCAGACCCACGGACCCTTCACGGGATGGCTACACCTTC
-	TRBV9	-	TRBJ1-6	CASSRTQDNNSPLHF	TGTGCCAGCAGCCGGACTCAAGATAATAATTCACCCCTCCACTTT
-	TRBV6-5	-	TRBJ1-3	CASSYESGNTIYF	TGTGCCAGCAGTTACGAGTCTGGAAACACCATATATTTT
-	TRBV4-3	-	TRBJ2-1	CASSQGRRSSYNEQFF	TGCGCCAGCAGCCAAGGGCGGCGGAGCTCCTACAATGAGCAGTTCTTC
once	TRBV5-1	-	TRBJ1-5	CASSLGNFNQPQHF	TGCGCCAGCAGCTTAGGGAATTTCAATCAGCCCCAGCATTTT
-	TRBV5-1	TRBD1	TRBJ1-6	CASSYGQGGSPLHF	TGCGCCAGCAGCTACGGACAGGGAGGATCACCCCTCCACTTT
-	TRBV28	-	TRBJ2-7	CASSLSRTLGDYEQYF	TGTGCCAGCAGTTTATCCCGGACCCTAGGAGACTACGAGCAGTACTTC
-	TRBV5-1	-	TRBJ2-2	CASSLVGIGELFF	TGCGCCAGCAGCTTGGTGGGGATCGGGGAGCTGTTTTTT
-	TRBV7-2	-	TRBJ1-5	CASSLGAGNNQPQHF	TGTGCCAGCAGCTTAGGGGCAGGGAACAATCAGCCCCAGCATTTT
-	TRBV5-1	TRBD2	TRBJ2-7	CASSGESLAAPTREQYF	TGCGCCAGCAGCGGAGAGTCCCTAGCGGCCCCAACGAGGGAGCAGTACTTC
-	TRBV12-3/TRBV12-4	-	TRBJ1-1	CASSRVMNTEAFF	TGTGCCAGCAGTAGGGTCATGAACACTGAAGCTTTCTTT
-	TRBV7-3	-	TRBJ1-6	CASSLQGPPENSPLHF	TGTGCCAGCAGCTTACAGGGGCCGCCGGAGAATTCACCCCTCCACTTT
-	TRBV11-2	-	TRBJ2-7	CASSSLTSYEQYF	TGTGCCAGCAGCTCTCTGACTAGCTACGAGCAGTACTTC
-	TRBV24-1	TRBD2	TRBJ2-1	CATSALGLALGEQFF	TGTGCCACCAGTGCCCTGGGACTAGCCCTGGGAGAGCAGTTCTTC
-	TRBV28	TRBD2	TRBJ2-3	CASSGLAATQYF	TGTGCCAGCAGTGGACTAGCGGCTACGCAGTATTTT
-	TRBV18	-	TRBJ1-1	CASSPGSSTEAFF	TGTGCCAGCTCACCAGGGTCTAGCACTGAAGCTTTCTTT
-	TRBV18	-	TRBJ2-7	CASSPPTGYEQYF	TGTGCCAGCTCACCCCCGACGGGTTACGAGCAGTACTTC
-	TRBV6-5	-	TRBJ2-7	CASSYSLRRNTYEQYF	TGTGCCAGCAGTTACTCTCTGCGGAGGAATACCTACGAGCAGTACTTC